What follows are 7 T cell receptor beta chains derived from one specimen sequenced in a study of blood T cell repertoires in COVID-19. Produced via immunoSEQ multiplex PCR; TCRdb's table is partial and in-frame only. The sample comprises approximately 190,000 clones, about 83% of which are singletons, and 5.1% rests with the top ten. The specimen was peripheral blood. The receptors stem from a woman in her 70s with active or convalescent COVID-19.

V usage is TRBV28 and J usage is TRBJ1-5, with TRBD1 matching 7 bases. The CDR3 spans 16 residues. Unmatched junction bases numbered 14, after V lost 1 base and J lost 11 bases. In germline, CDR1 is MDHEN, CDR2 SYDVKM. The CDR3 sequence: CASSLSGTAKLLSQHF. The CDR3 bases are TGTGCCAGCAGTTTATCGGGGACAGCAAAATTATTGTCCCAGCATTTT.

This chain uses TRBV6-6 with TRBJ1-1; tentative D call: TRBD1 (5 bases). This CDR3 region has 16 residues. Germline lookup yields CDR1 MNHNY and CDR2 SVGAGI (reference sequence). Trimming cost V 4 bases and J 1 base, with 16 bases left between them. The CDR3 here is CASSSYQGLKNTEAFF. The CDR3 nucleotides are TGTGCCAGCAGTTCGTACCAGGGACTGAAGAACACTGAAGCTTTCTTT.

The J gene is TRBJ2-5, the V gene TRBV28, with D unresolved. V was cut by 0 bases and J by 1 base, with 12 bases left in between. CDR3 length equals 16 residues. Looked up from germline, CDR1 is MDHEN and CDR2 is SYDVKM. CDR3 nucleotide sequence: TGTGCCAGCAGTTTATGGAGTATCGCGGTCCAAGAGACCCAGTACTTC. This codes for CASSLWSIAVQETQYF.

The chain couples TRBV2 to TRBJ2-7; the D gene is possibly TRBD1 (6 bases). CDR3 length: 11 amino acids. V shed 6 bases and J shed 5 bases, with 8 bases lying between them. CDR1 is SNHLY and CDR2 is FYNNEI in the germline V gene. The CDR3 DNA sequence: TGTGCCAGCAGAAAGGGGGACGAGCAGTACTTC. It is translated as CASRKGDEQYF.

The rearrangement links TRBV12-5 to TRBJ2-2, with 7 bases matching TRBD1. The CDR3 is 14 amino acids. The trim removed 4 bases at V and 3 bases at J, leaving 2 bases unmatched. Germline V gives CDR1 LGHNT, CDR2 FRNRAP. This chain's CDR3 is CASGSGTDTGELFF. The CDR3 DNA follows: TGTGCTAGTGGTTCTGGGACAGACACCGGGGAGCTGTTTTTT.

This chain uses TRBV28 with TRBJ1-6, with 8 bases aligning to TRBD1. From germline, CDR1 is MDHEN and CDR2 SYDVKM. The CDR3 is 14 residues long. V lost 8 bases to trimming and J lost 11 bases; unmatched junction nucleotides: 11. CDR3 nucleotides: TGTGCCAGCGGATTCAGGGGGCGGAAAACACCCCTCCACTTT. Translating gives CASGFRGRKTPLHF.

The gene calls are TRBV12-5 and TRBJ2-1; 14 bases align to TRBD2. Germline V CDR1 and CDR2: LGHNT, FRNRAP. The V and J ends lost 4 bases and 7 bases, in that order; junction bases with no gene match: 6. The CDR3 length is 16 residues. The CDR3 sequence is CASGWGLAGELNEQFF. The CDR3 nucleotides are TGTGCTAGTGGTTGGGGACTAGCGGGAGAGCTAAATGAGCAGTTCTTC.